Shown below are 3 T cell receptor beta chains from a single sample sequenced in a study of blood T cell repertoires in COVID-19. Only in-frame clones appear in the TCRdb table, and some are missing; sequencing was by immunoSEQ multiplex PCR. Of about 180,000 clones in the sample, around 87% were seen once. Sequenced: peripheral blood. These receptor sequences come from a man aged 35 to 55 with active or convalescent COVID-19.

The CDR3 sequence: CATSVKGVQNTEAFF. Written as DNA, the CDR3 is TGTGCCACCAGTGTTAAGGGGGTCCAGAACACTGAAGCTTTCTTT. This chain links TRBV24-1 with TRBJ1-1; maybe TRBD1 (6 bases). Trimming removed 5 bases at V and 1 base at J, with 13 bases between. Germline V gene data show CDR1 as KGHDR and CDR2 as SFDVKD. The CDR3 runs 15 residues.

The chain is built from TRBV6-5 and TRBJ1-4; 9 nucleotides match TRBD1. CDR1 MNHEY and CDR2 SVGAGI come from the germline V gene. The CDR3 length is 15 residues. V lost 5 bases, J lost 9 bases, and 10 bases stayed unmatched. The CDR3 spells CASSLSGTGTQKLFF. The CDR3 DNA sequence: TGTGCCAGCAGTCTTTCCGGGACAGGGACACAAAAACTGTTTTTT.

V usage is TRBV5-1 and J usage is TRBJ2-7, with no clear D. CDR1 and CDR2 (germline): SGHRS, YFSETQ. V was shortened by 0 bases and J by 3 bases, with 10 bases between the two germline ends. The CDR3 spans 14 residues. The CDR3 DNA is TGCGCCAGCAGCTTGGGTGACTCCGGCTACGAGCAGTACTTC. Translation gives CASSLGDSGYEQYF.